This TCR beta chain derives from a study of blood T cell repertoires in COVID-19. At the level of the study: Spain, Italy and the United States supplied samples that represented acute and convalescent COVID-19.

Exposed participants came across a COVID-19 case within 2 weeks before study entry. Per the authors' pipeline: Reference gene primer amplification gave nucleated cell count estimates. Clones were sequenced by immunoSEQ multiplex PCR, and TCRdb holds only the in-frame ones, with some missing. The V and J calls and clone size come from that table; D and trimming were worked out from the DNA. The profile shows about 150,000 clones, roughly nine tenths of them singletons. The CDR3 is 14 residues long. Germline lookup yields CDR1 MDHEN and CDR2 SYDVKM. The V gene lost 3 bases and the J gene lost 5 bases, with 11 bases spanning the gap.

The rearrangement uses TRBV28 and TRBJ1-5; weak D call: TRBD1 (5 bases). The specimen sequenced was PBMCs or T cells enriched from blood (not recorded which). The origin of this receptor is a woman between 40 and 50 years old who had been exposed to COVID-19. CDR3 in DNA: TGTGCCAGCAGTTTGACCAGGGCGCATCAGCCCCAGCATTTT. As protein: CASSLTRAHQPQHF.